The 28 T cell receptor beta chains reported below all come from one sample, sequenced in a study of monozygotic twins with inflammatory bowel disease. TCRdb reanalyzed the 5' RACE reads, giving one entry per CDR3 protein sequence and no DNA. The table lists 85,000 to 110,000 distinct CDR3 sequences. The sample was blood. These receptors originate from a human donor with ulcerative colitis or Crohn's disease, or a healthy co-twin of an affected twin (not recorded which).

J is TRBJ2-1 and V is TRBV15; TCRdb reports TRBD2, a call that lacks DNA to check it against. Looked up from germline, CDR1 is LNHNV and CDR2 is YYDKDF (reference sequence). The CDR3 contains 19 residues. The CDR3 here is CATSRDRSPSGLGSPEQFF.

This chain connects TRBV7-2 to TRBJ2-3; TCRdb's D call of TRBD2 is untestable without DNA. The CDR3 has 16 residues. Germline loops: CDR1 SGHTA, CDR2 FQGNSA. CDR3 sequence reads: CASSFTSGGVADTQYF.

The V and J genes are TRBV6-1 and TRBJ2-7; TCRdb's D call, TRBD1, is unchecked because there is no DNA. Per the germline V gene, CDR1 is MNHNS and CDR2 is SASEGT. CDR3 size: 12 residues. The CDR3 is CASRLGEYEQYF.

V is TRBV20-1 and J is TRBJ2-1. Germline CDR1 is DFQATT and CDR2 is SNEGSKA (reference sequence). The CDR3 extends over 13 amino acids. CDR3 region: CSARDLWYNEQFF.

The chain joins TRBV6-2 or TRBV6-3 to TRBJ2-7; the TCRdb call, TRBD1, lacks DNA for checking. In germline, CDR1 is MNHEY, CDR2 SVGEGT. CDR3 length: 16 residues. CDR3: CASSISSSFGTHEQYF.

The genes are TRBV18 and TRBJ2-1; TCRdb lists TRBD2, though no DNA is available to test this call. This CDR3 has 14 amino acids. The germline V gene has CDR1 KGHSH and CDR2 LQKENI. CDR3 amino acids: CASSPGLGGNEQFF.

The chain has TRBV27 and TRBJ2-7. This CDR3 is 14 amino acids long. Germline CDR1 MNHEY, CDR2 SMNVEV (reference sequence). The CDR3: CASSLAISSYEQYF.

The genes are TRBV11-2 and TRBJ2-2. The CDR3 totals 16 residues. CDR1 SGHAT and CDR2 FQNNGV come from the germline V gene. The CDR3: CASSWSVSLNTGELFF.

The CDR3 sequence is CAWSVRSNQPQHF. V usage is TRBV30 and J usage is TRBJ1-5. This CDR3 has 13 residues. Germline V gene data show CDR1 as GTSNPN and CDR2 as SVGIG (reference sequence).

The CDR3 spells CSVIQGRETQYF. This chain links TRBV20-1 with TRBJ2-5; TCRdb names TRBD1, which stays unverified in the absence of DNA. The CDR3 extends over 12 amino acids. The V gene's germline CDR1 is DFQATT and CDR2 SNEGSKA (reference sequence).

The chain joins TRBV29-1 to TRBJ2-5. Germline loops: CDR1 SQVTM, CDR2 ANQGSEA. The CDR3 covers 11 residues. CDR3: CSVELLETQYF. The whole variable domain, filled in from reference TRBV29-1 and TRBJ2-5, reads SAVISQKPSRDICQRGTSLTIQCQVDSQVTMMFWYRQQPGQSLTLIATANQGSEATYESGFVIDKFPISRPNLTFSTLTVSNMSPEDSSIYLCSVELLETQYFGPGTRLLVL.

V is TRBV20-1 and J is TRBJ2-7; checking the TCRdb D call of TRBD1 is not possible without DNA. The CDR3 has 14 residues. The V gene's germline CDR1 is DFQATT and CDR2 SNEGSKA (reference sequence). This CDR3 is CSAISTKGGYEQYF.

CDR3 sequence reads: CSVGYRGVGRDEQYF. The V call is TRBV29-1, the J call TRBJ2-7; TCRdb names TRBD1, which stays unverified in the absence of DNA. Germline V gene sequence: CDR1 SQVTM, CDR2 ANQGSEA. CDR3 length equals 15 residues.

The chain combines TRBV7-3 with TRBJ2-3; TCRdb selects TRBD1, and the lack of DNA leaves this call unchecked. Germline assignment: CDR1 SGHTA and CDR2 FQGTGA. The CDR3 sequence is 13 residues long. This CDR3 reads CASSLGAGDTQYF.

CDR3 protein: CASSPLSDGVSYEQYF. This chain uses TRBV18 with TRBJ2-7. This CDR3 spans 16 amino acids. Germline CDR1 KGHSH, CDR2 LQKENI. Full variable domain (rest looked up from reference TRBV18 and TRBJ2-7): NAGVMQNPRHLVRRRGQEARLRCSPMKGHSHVYWYRQLPEEGLKFMVYLQKENIIDESGMPKERFSAEFPKEGPSILRIQQVVRGDSAAYFCASSPLSDGVSYEQYFGPGTRLTVT.

The rearrangement uses TRBV15 and TRBJ2-5. Looked up from germline, CDR1 is LNHNV and CDR2 is YYDKDF (reference sequence). The CDR3 contains 15 residues. CDR3 sequence: CATSRAYGVRETQYF.

The chain recombines TRBV24-1 with TRBJ1-5. This CDR3 comprises 12 residues. Per germline, CDR1 KGHDR and CDR2 SFDVKD. The CDR3 loop is CATSDSGQPQHF.

The chain uses TRBV7-3 and TRBJ2-6; TCRdb lists TRBD1, though no DNA is available to test this call. The CDR3 consists of 19 residues. Germline-derived CDR1 and CDR2 are SGHTA and FQGTGA. The CDR3 is CASSLRPVQGPSGANVLTF. Drawing the rest from reference TRBV7-3 and TRBJ2-6, the complete variable domain is GAGVSQTPSNKVTEKGKYVELRCDPISGHTALYWYRQSLGQGPEFLIYFQGTGAADDSGLPNDRFFAVRPEGSVSTLKIQRTERGDSAVYLCASSLRPVQGPSGANVLTFGAGSRLTVL.

The rearrangement joins TRBV12-3 or TRBV12-4 to TRBJ1-2; TCRdb outputs TRBD1, but without DNA this stays unchecked. The CDR3 consists of 14 residues. The CDR3 loop reads CASSLQGLHYGYTF.

The genes are TRBV6-9 and TRBJ1-2; checking the TCRdb D call of TRBD1 is not possible without DNA. The CDR3 runs 13 residues. The germline CDR1 and CDR2 sequences are MNHGY and SVAAGI. This CDR3 is CASIRDTVYGYTF.

The V call is TRBV20-1, the J call TRBJ2-7; there is no DNA to check the TCRdb D call of TRBD1. The CDR3 runs to 13 residues. The germline CDR1 and CDR2 sequences are DFQATT and SNEGSKA (reference sequence). The CDR3 sequence: CSASRGRSYEQYF.

The chain combines TRBV20-1 with TRBJ2-3; as DNA is missing, the TRBD2 call by TCRdb cannot be tested. Germline CDR1 and CDR2: DFQATT and SNEGSKA (reference sequence). The CDR3 contains 15 residues. The CDR3: CSASITSLSRDTQYF.

The chain recombines TRBV5-4 with TRBJ2-3; TCRdb's D gene call, TRBD2, goes unchecked for lack of DNA. This CDR3 is 18 amino acids long. Per the germline V gene, CDR1 is SGHNT and CDR2 is YYREEE (reference sequence). The CDR3 here is CASSSGTSGGISTDTQYF. The full variable domain, rest sourced from reference TRBV5-4 and TRBJ2-3, is ETGVTQSPTHLIKTRGQQVTLRCSSQSGHNTVSWYQQALGQGPQFIFQYYREEENGRGNFPPRFSGLQFPNYSSELNVNALELDDSALYLCASSSGTSGGISTDTQYFGPGTRLTVL.

This chain links TRBV28 with TRBJ1-2. The V gene's germline CDR1 is MDHEN and CDR2 SYDVKM. The CDR3 contains 14 residues. CDR3 amino acids: CASSPTGPGYGYTF.

This chain links TRBV19 with TRBJ1-1; TCRdb reports TRBD1, a call that lacks DNA to check it against. CDR1 LNHDA and CDR2 SQIVND come from the germline V gene (reference sequence). This CDR3 region has 14 residues. The CDR3 spells CASRDRGPNTEAFF.

This sequence joins TRBV4-3 and TRBJ2-7. The length of the CDR3 is 16 residues. From germline, CDR1 is LGHNA and CDR2 YSLEER. CDR3 loop: CASSQDRWAATYEQYF.

This rearrangement joins TRBV6-2 or TRBV6-3 to TRBJ2-7; TCRdb selects TRBD1, and the lack of DNA leaves this call unchecked. The CDR3 length is 13 residues. Germline V gene lookup returns CDR1 MNHEY and CDR2 SVGEGT. The CDR3 sequence: CASSYLQGYEQYF.

The rearrangement uses TRBV20-1 and TRBJ2-7; TCRdb's D call of TRBD1 is untestable without DNA. CDR1 is DFQATT and CDR2 is SNEGSKA in the germline V gene (reference sequence). CDR3 length: 15 residues. The CDR3: CSANSNRVGTYEQYF.